This T cell receptor (beta chain) was identified during a study of blood T cell repertoires in COVID-19 (dated by TCRdb to about 2020). With regard to the full study: The collaborator samples originated in the United States, Italy and Spain and spanned the acute and convalescent phases of COVID-19. The repertoires were made available in a free public database intended to serve as a resource for research on the immune response to SARS-CoV-2. The samples were drawn from the first 160 participants of the ongoing ImmuneRACE study and from 1,200 or so subjects provided by 6 global collaborators. The prospective study material was composed of cDNA or gDNA derived from T cells, B-cell-depleted T cells, or PBMCs. The dataset comprised deeply sampled blood TCRbeta repertoires from subjects exposed to, actively infected with, or recovered from COVID-19. The sample metadata nearly always contained a de-identified subject ID, COVID-19 status, age in years and sex. Where available, HLA class I and class II types were obtained from metadata supplied by the sample provider rather than from assay-based typing. The paper's findings and limits, for the study overall: The quantity of clinical and demographic metadata differed by source and by participant and was supplied without curation.

On this clone itself: Its antigen has not been determined. Base qualities are not provided; no much larger clone lies one nucleotide away.

The immunoSEQ Assay, a bias-controlled multiplex PCR, was used to amplify TCRbeta CDR3 regions from genomic DNA. On the authors' methods: Within the assay, amplification of reference gene primers was used to estimate how many nucleated cells each sample contained. Sequence reads were collapsed and filtered to measure the absolute abundance of every unique TCRbeta CDR3 rearrangement. Productive Simpson clonality was computed per sample as the square root of Simpson's diversity index over productive rearrangements. Not all clones reach the TCRdb copy of this immuneACCESS table, which keeps in-frame sequences only. Checked studies attribute under half of the gap to unresolved V genes and leave the rest unexplained. V and J calls and clone size follow that table, whereas D and trimming were derived from the DNA. This sample has about 170,000 clones in its table, and over 75% of those were observed once. Together, the top ten hold around 1.3% of the sample.

Enrolling through a virtual design, the prospective study's participants ranged in age from roughly 18 to 95 years and lived across roughly 23 United States geographic areas. In the prospective study, participants were assigned to cohorts based on the clinical history participants reported in a screening survey and a study questionnaire. Each participant in the prospective study had whole blood, serum and a nasopharyngeal or oropharyngeal swab collected by mobile phlebotomists. Participants in the prospective study had the option to provide additional blood draws and questionnaires over a roughly 2-month period. Before DNA extraction, prospective study blood samples were shipped either frozen or at room temperature. Clipping removes 5 bases from V and 4 bases from J, with 19 as the unmatched junction base count. From cysteine to phenylalanine, the CDR3 is 19 amino acids long. Of all the DNA, just the CDR3 is kept, 57 bases in frame from base 1. CDR1 SEHNR and CDR2 FQNEAQ were looked up in the germline V gene (reference sequence).

The chain uses TRBV7-9 and TRBJ2-3, and 9 bases in between align with TRBD1. This receptor was obtained from a human donor with acute COVID-19. The donor label of this sample is uncertain. Sequencing input: PBMCs or T cells enriched from blood (not recorded which). CDR3 region: CASSGRGQGMKRFADTQYF. The nucleotide sequence reads as follows: TGTGCCAGCAGCGGACGAGGACAGGGGATGAAAAGATTCGCAGATACGCAGTATTTT.